This TCR beta chain derives from a study of OX40 agonist ivuxolimab in advanced cancers. V lost 4 bases to trimming and J lost 2 bases; unmatched junction nucleotides: 17. Germline-derived CDR1 and CDR2 are SEHNR and FQNEAQ (reference sequence). This CDR3 region has 18 residues. Generated by immunoSEQ multiplex PCR, the TCRdb table keeps only in-frame clones and is missing some. This sample has approximately 82,000 clones; over 80% occur once, and the top ten carry around 0.88%. V is TRBV7-9 and J is TRBJ2-7; 7 bases align to TRBD2. This TCR derives from an adult with an advanced solid tumor such as melanoma, head and neck, liver or kidney cancer. The sample consisted of CD4+ or CD8+ T cells sorted from blood, taken in a trial of the OX40 agonist ivuxolimab. As DNA, the CDR3 is TGTGCCAGCAGCTCCCTGGGGGGGAGGACCCTACAAACCTACGAGCAGTACTTC. As protein: CASSSLGGRTLQTYEQYF.